A selection of T cell receptor beta chains follows, all from one sample in a study of cytomegalovirus exposure and HLA in healthy donors. The repertoire was sequenced with immunoSEQ multiplex PCR; TCRdb's copy has only in-frame clones and lacks some. The table lists under 200,000 clones, about 79% of them singletons. Sequences were obtained from PBMCs. The receptors originated from a middle-aged man in good health and CMV-seropositive. Both conserved end residues are part of each CDR3. The D gene is left open where the match is weak. Rows give clone size only sometimes, using once, few, many, or a class for an expanded clone.

v_gene: TRBV29-1
abundance: once
j_gene: TRBJ1-6
d_gene: TRBD1
CDR3aa: CSVGTGGSSPLHF
CDR3nt: TGCAGCGTTGGGACAGGGGGGAGTTCACCCCTCCACTTT

v_gene: TRBV5-4
abundance: NA
j_gene: TRBJ2-1
d_gene: NA
CDR3aa: CASSLEIEEYNEQFF
CDR3nt: TGTGCCAGCAGCTTGGAAATTGAGGAGTACAATGAGCAGTTCTTC

v_gene: TRBV19
abundance: NA
j_gene: TRBJ1-1
d_gene: TRBD1
CDR3aa: CASSSVTGGSKNTEAFF
CDR3nt: TGTGCCAGTAGTAGTGTGACAGGGGGCTCCAAGAACACTGAAGCTTTCTTT

v_gene: TRBV30
abundance: few
j_gene: TRBJ1-2
d_gene: TRBD1
CDR3aa: CAWSTGQGEGYTF
CDR3nt: TGTGCCTGGAGTACAGGACAGGGGGAAGGCTACACCTTC

v_gene: TRBV27
abundance: NA
j_gene: TRBJ2-7
d_gene: TRBD2
CDR3aa: CASSQHSGTYEQYF
CDR3nt: TGTGCCAGCAGTCAGCACAGCGGGACCTACGAGCAGTACTTC

v_gene: TRBV6-5
abundance: NA
j_gene: TRBJ1-2
d_gene: TRBD1
CDR3aa: CASRQGASGYTF
CDR3nt: TGTGCCAGCAGGCAGGGGGCATCTGGCTACACCTTC

v_gene: TRBV10-3
abundance: NA
j_gene: TRBJ2-4
d_gene: NA
CDR3aa: CAISHRGGIQYF
CDR3nt: TGTGCCATCAGTCACAGGGGAGGCATTCAGTACTTC

v_gene: TRBV2
abundance: once
j_gene: TRBJ2-3
d_gene: TRBD2
CDR3aa: CAILSGALETQYF
CDR3nt: TGTGCCATCCTCAGCGGGGCCCTCGAGACGCAGTATTTT

v_gene: TRBV19
abundance: NA
j_gene: TRBJ1-5
d_gene: TRBD1
CDR3aa: CASSPGQSGPQHF
CDR3nt: TGTGCCAGTTCACCGGGACAGTCTGGGCCCCAGCATTTT

v_gene: TRBV2
abundance: NA
j_gene: TRBJ2-3
d_gene: TRBD2
CDR3aa: CASSEGLAGVTSTDTQYF
CDR3nt: TGTGCCAGCAGTGAGGGACTAGCGGGGGTGACTAGCACAGATACGCAGTATTTT